The rows below give T cell receptor beta chains drawn from one sample of a study of blood T cell repertoires in COVID-19. TCRdb's table, derived via immunoSEQ multiplex PCR, lists solely in-frame clones and lacks some. The sample includes about 200,000 clones, under 80% of them seen just once. Sequencing input: peripheral blood. The source is a man in his fifties or sixties who had recovered from COVID-19. Each CDR3 is given with its conserved first and last residue. A D gene is named only where the DNA matches it firmly. Clone size appears in some rows only: once, few, many, or a class for an expanded clone.

. | . | TRBJ2-7 | TRBV10-3 | TGTGCCATCAGCCCTACTCTCGCCGCTTACGAGCAGTACTTC | CAISPTLAAYEQYF
. | . | TRBJ2-4 | TRBV21-1 | TGTGCCAGCAGCAAAAATAGGCAACAGGGAGTAAACATTCAGTACTTC | CASSKNRQQGVNIQYF
. | . | TRBJ2-6 | TRBV3-1/TRBV3-2 | TGTGCCAGCAGCCAAGCTAGATCTGGGGCCAACGTCCTGACTTTC | CASSQARSGANVLTF
. | . | TRBJ2-2 | TRBV11-2 | TGTGCCAGCAGCTCCGGGACCGGGGAGCTGTTTTTT | CASSSGTGELFF
. | . | TRBJ2-7 | TRBV7-6 | TGTGCCAGCAGCCCCGGGTCCGGATACTCCTACGAGCAGTACTTC | CASSPGSGYSYEQYF
. | TRBD1 | TRBJ1-5 | TRBV12-5 | TGTGCTAGTGGTTTGAACAGGGGGACCGATCAGCCCCAGCATTTT | CASGLNRGTDQPQHF
. | TRBD1 | TRBJ1-4 | TRBV6-5 | TGTGCCAGCAGTCCAAACAGGGGTAGTGAAAAACTGTTTTTT | CASSPNRGSEKLFF
. | TRBD2 | TRBJ2-7 | TRBV5-1 | TGCGCCAGCAGCTTGACTCTTCCGGGACTAGCGGGATTCTACGAGCAGTACTTC | CASSLTLPGLAGFYEQYF
. | . | TRBJ1-2 | TRBV2 | TGTGCCAGCAGTTTGGACAGCGGCTATGGCTACACCTTC | CASSLDSGYGYTF
. | . | TRBJ2-2 | TRBV5-4 | TGTGCCAGCAGCAAGGGGGGGGATACAACCGGGGAGCTGTTTTTT | CASSKGGDTTGELFF
. | . | TRBJ2-3 | TRBV2 | TGTGCCAGCAGTGTAAGGGCAGGGGCGCAAAGAGATACGCAGTATTTT | CASSVRAGAQRDTQYF
once | TRBD1 | TRBJ2-7 | TRBV9 | TGTGCCAGCAGCAAATATTCCGGGACAGGGGATGGGGAGCAGTACTTC | CASSKYSGTGDGEQYF
. | . | TRBJ2-7 | TRBV2 | TGTGCCAGCAGTGAAGATTCGGGAAGTCCTCCCTACGAGCAGTACTTC | CASSEDSGSPPYEQYF
. | TRBD2 | TRBJ2-3 | TRBV4-2 | TGTGCCAGCAGCCAAACTTTCGGGACTAGCGGGACAGGGACAGATACGCAGTATTTT | CASSQTFGTSGTGTDTQYF
. | . | TRBJ1-2 | TRBV27 | TGTGCCAGCAGCCAGCATGACAGCTATGGCTACACCTTC | CASSQHDSYGYTF
. | TRBD1 | TRBJ1-4 | TRBV19 | TGTGCCAGTAGTATGATGGACAGGGACAAACTGTTTTTT | CASSMMDRDKLFF
. | . | TRBJ1-5 | TRBV30 | TGTGCCTGGAGTGTACAGAGCAATCAGCCCCAGCATTTT | CAWSVQSNQPQHF
once | . | TRBJ1-3 | TRBV30 | TGTGCCTGGAGTGCGAGGAACACCATATATTTT | CAWSARNTIYF
. | . | TRBJ1-1 | TRBV25-1 | TGTGCCAGCAGTGGGAGACAGGAGCACACTGAAGCTTTCTTT | CASSGRQEHTEAFF
. | . | TRBJ1-2 | TRBV29-1 | TGCAGCGTTGCACCGGACAGTCTTAACTATGGCTACACCTTC | CSVAPDSLNYGYTF
once | . | TRBJ1-1 | TRBV7-2 | TGTGCCAGCAGAGAGGCGGCAAGGAACACTGAAGCTTTCTTT | CASREAARNTEAFF
. | . | TRBJ2-7 | TRBV3-1/TRBV3-2 | TGTGCCAGCAGCCTGAGGGGGTACGAGCAGTACTTC | CASSLRGYEQYF
. | . | TRBJ2-7 | TRBV7-9 | TGTGCCAGCAGCTTCCTCCTGGAGCAGTACTTC | CASSFLLEQYF
once | TRBD1 | TRBJ2-7 | TRBV2 | TGTGCCAGCAGAACTATAGGGACAGGGAGGCCTTACGAGCAGTACTTC | CASRTIGTGRPYEQYF
few | . | TRBJ1-2 | TRBV7-2 | TGTGCCAGCAGCTTATTAGCCTTGCAGGGGACCTTC | CASSLLALQGTF
. | . | TRBJ2-1 | TRBV6-2/TRBV6-3 | TGTGCCAGCAGTTACAGACTCGCTGATGAGCAGTTCTTC | CASSYRLADEQFF
few | . | TRBJ1-3 | TRBV6-5 | TGTGCCAGCAGAACCTCTAGCTCTGGAAACACCATATATTTT | CASRTSSSGNTIYF
. | TRBD2 | TRBJ2-7 | TRBV7-8 | TGTGCCAGCAGCTTAGGAACCGGGACTAGGATCTCCTACGAGCAGTACTTC | CASSLGTGTRISYEQYF
many | . | TRBJ2-2 | TRBV9 | TGTGCCAGCAGCGCCCTTTCTCTCACCGGGGAGCTGTTTTTT | CASSALSLTGELFF
. | TRBD2 | TRBJ2-1 | TRBV7-6 | TGTGCCAGCAGCGGACAACGATACGGCACTAGCGGGAGTGATGAGCAGTTCTTC | CASSGQRYGTSGSDEQFF
once | TRBD2 | TRBJ2-3 | TRBV9 | TGTGCCAGCAGCGTATTTCTAAACCCGGGACTAGCGGGAGCAGATACGCAGTATTTT | CASSVFLNPGLAGADTQYF
. | . | TRBJ1-5 | TRBV6-1 | TGTGCCAGCCAAGCCGGGACACTAAATCAGCCCCAGCATTTT | CASQAGTLNQPQHF
. | . | TRBJ1-1 | TRBV4-1 | TGCGCCAGCAGCCAAGATGGAGGGTCACAGGAAGCTTTCTTT | CASSQDGGSQEAFF
. | TRBD1 | TRBJ1-4 | TRBV30 | TGTGCCTGGAGTACTCCCGGGACAGGGTATGGAAAACTGTTTTTT | CAWSTPGTGYGKLFF
. | . | TRBJ1-2 | TRBV3-1/TRBV3-2 | TGTGCCAGCAGCCATAGGACAGAGGGCAGTTTGGGCTACACCTTC | CASSHRTEGSLGYTF
. | TRBD1 | TRBJ1-5 | TRBV28 | TGTGCCAGCAGAACGACAGGGAATAGCAATCAGCCCCAGCATTTT | CASRTTGNSNQPQHF
once | TRBD1 | TRBJ2-2 | TRBV5-1 | TGCGCCAGCAGCTTACAGGGGGCGGCCGGGGAGCTGTTTTTT | CASSLQGAAGELFF
. | . | TRBJ1-1 | TRBV5-5 | TGTGCCAGCAGCTTTGTTCTAGGATACACTGAAGCTTTCTTT | CASSFVLGYTEAFF
. | . | TRBJ2-1 | TRBV19 | TGTGCCACCGGTTTGGTTGCTGGCAATGAGCAGTTCTTC | CATGLVAGNEQFF
. | TRBD2 | TRBJ2-2 | TRBV30 | TGTGCCTGGAGTGATAGCGGGAGGGCCACCGGGGAGCTGTTTTTT | CAWSDSGRATGELFF
. | . | TRBJ2-1 | TRBV7-3 | TGTGCCAGCAGCTTAACTAGCGCCCAGAGGGGGGGCAATGAGCAGTTCTTC | CASSLTSAQRGGNEQFF
. | . | TRBJ2-1 | TRBV5-4 | TGTGCCAGCAGCTTGGGAGGTTCGGAGCAGTTCTTC | CASSLGGSEQFF
. | TRBD2 | TRBJ2-7 | TRBV13 | TGTGCCAGCAGCCCCGCCCCGAGAGGGACTATGAACGAGCAGTACTTC | CASSPAPRGTMNEQYF
. | TRBD2 | TRBJ2-3 | TRBV7-7 | TGTGCCAGCAGCTTAGGTAGCGGGAGAACAGATACGCAGTATTTT | CASSLGSGRTDTQYF
few | TRBD2 | TRBJ2-1 | TRBV6-2/TRBV6-3 | TGTGCCAGCAGTTACGGACTAGCGGCAAACTACAATGAGCAGTTCTTC | CASSYGLAANYNEQFF
. | . | TRBJ1-5 | TRBV2 | TGTGCCAGCAGTGAAGCGACCCCGGGGGGGCCCCAGCATTTT | CASSEATPGGPQHF
. | . | TRBJ1-2 | TRBV29-1 | TGCAGCGTTGGGACAAGGGGGAACTATGGCTACACCTTC | CSVGTRGNYGYTF
. | . | TRBJ1-1 | TRBV19 | TGTGCCAGTAGTATAGAGAGATCCCGTGAAGCTTTCTTT | CASSIERSREAFF
. | . | TRBJ2-7 | TRBV6-5 | TGTGCCAGCGGTACAGATCCCTACGAGCAGTACTTC | CASGTDPYEQYF
. | TRBD1 | TRBJ2-7 | TRBV6-5 | TGTGCCAGCAGTTATTGGGGACAGGGGTTCGACGAGCAGTACTTC | CASSYWGQGFDEQYF